This T cell receptor beta chain appears in the sequencing data of a study of CD4 and CD8 cells across lung adenocarcinoma regions. Germline assignment: CDR1 MNHNS and CDR2 SASEGT. The CDR3 loop spans 13 amino acids. Between the trimmed V and J ends, which lost 5 bases and 3 bases, there was a span of 10 bases. This clonotype is judged medium-sized. Donors had localized lung adenocarcinoma, a non-small cell lung cancer. TCRdb fed the PCR reads into MiXCR, producing one record per CDR3 protein. The sample holds 3,000 to 4,000 distinct CDR3 sequences, just over 50% seen once. The chain is built from TRBV6-1 and TRBJ1-1; no clear D. The source is a female donor with lung adenocarcinoma. The CD4 and CD8 labels of this study may be unreliable. The sequenced sample was CD4+ T cells from the margin of a lung tumor. DNA of the CDR3: TGTGCCAGCAGTCGGCCTGGGTACACTGAAGCTTTCTTT. It yields the protein CASSRPGYTEAFF.